These 10 T cell receptor beta chains were sequenced from one sample in a study of radiotherapy plus CTLA-4 blockade in lung cancer. The method was immunoSEQ multiplex PCR; TCRdb's version includes in-frame clones alone and lacks a portion of them. This repertoire shows around 130,000 clones, approximately 90% found once; its top ten account for approximately 6.6%. Sequenced material: peripheral blood, taken from a patient treated with radiotherapy plus ipilimumab. All receptors derive from a human donor with non-small cell lung cancer that progressed on radiotherapy plus ipilimumab.

The chain has TRBV6-6 and TRBJ2-5; D remains unclear. The germline V and J ends were trimmed by 4 bases and 4 bases, with 4 bases remaining between them. Germline V gene lookup returns CDR1 MNHNY and CDR2 SVGAGI (reference sequence). There are 11 residues in the CDR3. CDR3 DNA sequence: TGTGCCAGCAGTTCAAGAGAGACCCAGTACTTC. As protein: CASSSRETQYF.

The chain links TRBV11-2 to TRBJ2-5; D not certain. The CDR3 contains 14 residues. V was clipped by 1 base and J by 5 bases, with 11 bases between them. The germline CDR1 and CDR2 sequences are SGHAT and FQNNGV. The CDR3 nucleotides are TGTGCCAGCAGCTTAGTTGGCTTCGGGGAGACCCAGTACTTC. It yields the protein CASSLVGFGETQYF.

The chain links TRBV7-8 to TRBJ2-7, with TRBD2 as a possible D gene (6 bases). The V gene lost 8 bases and the J gene lost 2 bases, with 13 bases spanning the gap. Germline CDR1 and CDR2: SGHVS and FQNEAQ. The CDR3 totals 13 residues. The CDR3 nucleotides are TGTGCCAGCGGCGGCAGGGAGGCCTACGAGCAGTACTTC. Its protein is CASGGREAYEQYF.

The chain is built from TRBV5-8 and TRBJ1-2; D is possibly TRBD1 (5 bases). Germline CDR1 is SGHTS and CDR2 is YDEGEE. V was trimmed by 2 bases and J by 4 bases, leaving 9 bases between them. This CDR3 has 13 amino acids. The CDR3 spells CASSFGGGYGYTF. CDR3 bases: TGTGCCAGCAGCTTCGGGGGAGGCTATGGCTACACCTTC.

The rearrangement uses TRBV5-1 and TRBJ1-4; possibly TRBD1 for D (5 bases). Trimming pared 2 bases from V and 8 bases from J, leaving 13 bases between. The CDR3 is made up of 14 amino acids. Germline values: CDR1 SGHRS, CDR2 YFSETQ. CDR3 amino acids: CASSFTESGEKLFF. CDR3 nucleotides: TGCGCCAGCAGCTTTACGGAGTCAGGGGAAAAACTGTTTTTT.

CDR3 sequence (DNA): TGCAGCGGCCGTCAGGGAGCCGCCGAGCAGTACTTC. It is translated as CSGRQGAAEQYF. This sequence joins TRBV29-1 and TRBJ2-7, with D perhaps assigned TRBD1 or TRBD2 (5 bases each). This CDR3 is 12 amino acids long. CDR1 and CDR2 from the germline V gene are SQVTM and ANQGSEA. Trimming shortened V by 7 bases and J by 6 bases, and 16 bases separated the two germline ends.

Remarks on this clone: At one end the junction does not follow the germline gene, possibly because of a read error. The rearrangement links TRBV27 to TRBJ2-1, with D tentatively TRBD2 (6 bases). The CDR3 totals 14 residues. CDR1 is MNHEY, CDR2 SMNVEV, per germline (reference sequence). DNA of the CDR3: TGTGCCAGCAGTTCCGCCCAGTGGGGGGATGATCAGTTCTTC. Translated: CASSSAQWGDDQFF.

The rearrangement uses TRBV6-6 and TRBJ2-7; 10 bases are shared with TRBD2. CDR3 length equals 14 residues. Germline trimming cut 7 bases from V and 5 bases from J; bases unmatched to any gene: 8. Germline V lookup: CDR1 MNHNY, CDR2 SVGAGI (reference sequence). The DNA of the CDR3 is TGTGCCAGCACAAGCGGGAGGGCCGCCGACGAGCAGTACTTC. Translated: CASTSGRAADEQYF.

V gene TRBV6-1 combines with J gene TRBJ2-7, with D tentatively TRBD1 (5 bases). There are 15 residues in the CDR3. Looked up from germline, CDR1 is MNHNS and CDR2 is SASEGT. Trimming stripped 6 bases from V and 2 bases from J, with 17 bases between. The CDR3 protein is CASRDGARNPYEQYF. The CDR3 nucleotides read TGTGCCAGCAGAGATGGGGCTAGAAACCCCTACGAGCAGTACTTC.

The rearrangement uses TRBV6-4 and TRBJ1-1; D may be TRBD1 (6 bases). This CDR3 is built from 16 residues. CDR1 and CDR2 (germline): MRHNA, SNTAGT. With 9 bases removed from V and 3 bases from J, the gap between germline ends came to 23 bases. The CDR3 DNA reads as TGTGCCAGAGTCCGGGACAACTATACGAGGGACACTGAAGCTTTCTTT. It translates to CARVRDNYTRDTEAFF.